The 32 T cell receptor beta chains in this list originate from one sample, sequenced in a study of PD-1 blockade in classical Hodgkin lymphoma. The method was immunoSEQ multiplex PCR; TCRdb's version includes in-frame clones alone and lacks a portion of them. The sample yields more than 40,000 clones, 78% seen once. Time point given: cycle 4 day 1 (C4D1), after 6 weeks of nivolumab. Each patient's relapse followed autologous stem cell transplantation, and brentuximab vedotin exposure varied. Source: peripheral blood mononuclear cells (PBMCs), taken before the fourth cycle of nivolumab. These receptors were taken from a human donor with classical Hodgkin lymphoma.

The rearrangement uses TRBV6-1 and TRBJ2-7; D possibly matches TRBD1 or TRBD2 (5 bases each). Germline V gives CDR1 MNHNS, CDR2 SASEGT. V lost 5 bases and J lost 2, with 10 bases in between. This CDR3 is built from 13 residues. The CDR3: CASSWDPPYEQYF. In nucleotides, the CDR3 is TGTGCCAGCAGTTGGGACCCCCCCTACGAGCAGTACTTC.

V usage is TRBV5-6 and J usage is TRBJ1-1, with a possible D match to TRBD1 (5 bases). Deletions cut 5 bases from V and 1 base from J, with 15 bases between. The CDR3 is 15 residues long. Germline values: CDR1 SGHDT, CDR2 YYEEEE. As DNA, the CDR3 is TGTGCCAGCAGTTCCTTATCTACAGGGAACACTGAAGCTTTCTTT. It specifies CASSSLSTGNTEAFF.

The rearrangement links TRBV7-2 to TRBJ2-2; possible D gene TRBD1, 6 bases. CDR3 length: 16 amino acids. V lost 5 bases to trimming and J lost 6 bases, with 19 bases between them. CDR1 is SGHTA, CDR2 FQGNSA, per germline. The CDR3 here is CASSRRTVTGPGELFF. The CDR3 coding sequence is TGTGCCAGCAGCCGCCGGACAGTTACGGGTCCCGGGGAGCTGTTTTTT. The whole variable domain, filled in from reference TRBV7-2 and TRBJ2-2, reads GAGVSQSPSNKVTEKGKDVELRCDPISGHTALYWYRQSLGQGLEFLIYFQGNSAPDKSGLPSDRFSAERTGGSVSTLTIQRTQQEDSAVYLCASSRRTVTGPGELFFGEGSRLTVL.

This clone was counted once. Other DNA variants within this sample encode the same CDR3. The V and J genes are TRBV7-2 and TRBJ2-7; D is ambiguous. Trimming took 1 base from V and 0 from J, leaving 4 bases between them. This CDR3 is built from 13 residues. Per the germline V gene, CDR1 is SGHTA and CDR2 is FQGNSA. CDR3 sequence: CASSLGVSYEQYF. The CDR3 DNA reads TGTGCCAGCAGCTTAGGAGTCTCCTACGAGCAGTACTTC.

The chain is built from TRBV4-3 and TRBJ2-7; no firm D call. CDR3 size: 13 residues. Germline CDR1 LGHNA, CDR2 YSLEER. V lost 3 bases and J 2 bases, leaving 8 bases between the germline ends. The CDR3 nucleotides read TGCGCCAGCAGCCATGGCAGAGCCTACGAGCAGTACTTC. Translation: CASSHGRAYEQYF.

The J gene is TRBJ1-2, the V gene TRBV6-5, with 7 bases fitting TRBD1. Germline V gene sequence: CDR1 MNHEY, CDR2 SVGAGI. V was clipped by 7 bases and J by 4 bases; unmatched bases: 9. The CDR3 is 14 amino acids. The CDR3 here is CASKLPGQVYGYTF. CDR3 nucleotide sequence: TGTGCCAGCAAATTACCCGGACAGGTCTATGGCTACACCTTC.

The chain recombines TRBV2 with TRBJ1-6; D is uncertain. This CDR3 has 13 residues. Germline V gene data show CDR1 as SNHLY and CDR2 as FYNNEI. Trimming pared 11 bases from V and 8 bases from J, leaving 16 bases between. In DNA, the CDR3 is TGTGCCGGAAACCGAGAAGCTGATTCACCCCTCCACTTT. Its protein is CAGNREADSPLHF.

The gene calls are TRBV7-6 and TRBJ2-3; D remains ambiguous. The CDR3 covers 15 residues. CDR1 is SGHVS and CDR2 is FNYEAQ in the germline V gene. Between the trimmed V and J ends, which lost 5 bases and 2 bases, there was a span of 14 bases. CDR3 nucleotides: TGTGCCAGCAGCCCCGTAGGGCATGACACAGATACGCAGTATTTT. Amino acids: CASSPVGHDTDTQYF.

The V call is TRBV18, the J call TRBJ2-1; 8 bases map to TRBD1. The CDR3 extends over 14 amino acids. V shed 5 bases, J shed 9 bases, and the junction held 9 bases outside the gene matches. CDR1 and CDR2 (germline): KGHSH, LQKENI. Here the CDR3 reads CASSSQGAEFEQFF. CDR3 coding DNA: TGTGCCAGCTCAAGCCAGGGGGCCGAATTTGAGCAGTTCTTC.

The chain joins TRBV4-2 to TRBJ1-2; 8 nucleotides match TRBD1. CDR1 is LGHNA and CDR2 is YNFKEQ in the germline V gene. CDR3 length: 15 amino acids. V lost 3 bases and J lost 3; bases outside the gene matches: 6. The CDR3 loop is CASSQPGQEDYGYTF. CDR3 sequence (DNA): TGTGCCAGCAGCCAGCCGGGACAGGAGGACTATGGCTACACCTTC.

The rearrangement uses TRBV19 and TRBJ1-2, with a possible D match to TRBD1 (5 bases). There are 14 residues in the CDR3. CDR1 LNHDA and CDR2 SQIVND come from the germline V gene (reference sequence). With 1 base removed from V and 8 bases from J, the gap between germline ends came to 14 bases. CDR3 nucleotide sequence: TGTGCCAGTAGTATAGTGGCGGGGCTAGAAGGCTACACCTTC. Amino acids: CASSIVAGLEGYTF.

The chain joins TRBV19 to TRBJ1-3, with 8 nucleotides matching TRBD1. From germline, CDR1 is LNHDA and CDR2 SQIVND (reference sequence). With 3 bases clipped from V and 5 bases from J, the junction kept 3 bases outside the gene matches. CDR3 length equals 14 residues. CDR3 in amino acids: CASSMDRERNTIYF. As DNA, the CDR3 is TGTGCCAGTAGTATGGACAGGGAGAGAAACACCATATATTTT. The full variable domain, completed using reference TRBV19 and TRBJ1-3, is DGGITQSPKYLFRKEGQNVTLSCEQNLNHDAMYWYRQDPGQGLRLIYYSQIVNDFQKGDIAEGYSVSREKKESFPLTVTSAQKNPTAFYLCASSMDRERNTIYFGEGSWLTVV.

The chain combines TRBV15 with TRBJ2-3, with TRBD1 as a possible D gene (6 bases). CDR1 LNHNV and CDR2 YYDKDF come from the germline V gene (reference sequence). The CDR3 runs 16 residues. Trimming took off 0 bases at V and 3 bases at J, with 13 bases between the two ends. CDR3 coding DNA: TGTGCCACCAGCAGAGATAGGGACACTGGGACAGATACGCAGTATTTT. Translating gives CATSRDRDTGTDTQYF.

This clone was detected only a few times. The CDR3 DNA reads as TGTGCCAGCAGCTTGATGGGGAGGATTTCTAATTCACCCCTCCACTTT. Translating it yields CASSLMGRISNSPLHF. The genes are TRBV7-8 and TRBJ1-6, with D hard to call. This CDR3 is built from 16 residues. V gave up 3 bases and J gave up 6 bases, with 15 bases separating them. The germline CDR1 and CDR2 sequences are SGHVS and FQNEAQ.

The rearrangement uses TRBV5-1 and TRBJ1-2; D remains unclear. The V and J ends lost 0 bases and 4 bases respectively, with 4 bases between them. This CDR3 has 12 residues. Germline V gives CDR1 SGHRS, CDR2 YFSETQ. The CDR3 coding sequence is TGCGCCAGCAGCTTGGGAGCCTATGGCTACACCTTC. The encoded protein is CASSLGAYGYTF.

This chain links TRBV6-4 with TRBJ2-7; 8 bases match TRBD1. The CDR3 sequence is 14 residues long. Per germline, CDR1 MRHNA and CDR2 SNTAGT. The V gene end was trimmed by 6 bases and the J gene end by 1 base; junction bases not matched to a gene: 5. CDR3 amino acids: CASRNRDRSYEQYF. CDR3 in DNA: TGTGCCAGCAGGAACCGGGACAGGTCCTACGAGCAGTACTTC.

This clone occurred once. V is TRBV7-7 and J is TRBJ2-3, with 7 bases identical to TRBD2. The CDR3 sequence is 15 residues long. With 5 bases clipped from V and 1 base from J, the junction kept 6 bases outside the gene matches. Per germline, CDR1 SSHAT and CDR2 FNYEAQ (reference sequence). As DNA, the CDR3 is TGTGCCAGCAGCCAAAGTGGGGGGGGCACAGATACGCAGTATTTT. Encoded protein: CASSQSGGGTDTQYF.

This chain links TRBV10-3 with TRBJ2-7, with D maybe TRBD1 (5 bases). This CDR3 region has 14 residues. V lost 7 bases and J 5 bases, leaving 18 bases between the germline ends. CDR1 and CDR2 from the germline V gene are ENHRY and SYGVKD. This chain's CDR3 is CAIKRGQGNDEQYF. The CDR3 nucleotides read TGTGCCATCAAGCGTGGGCAGGGTAACGACGAGCAGTACTTC.

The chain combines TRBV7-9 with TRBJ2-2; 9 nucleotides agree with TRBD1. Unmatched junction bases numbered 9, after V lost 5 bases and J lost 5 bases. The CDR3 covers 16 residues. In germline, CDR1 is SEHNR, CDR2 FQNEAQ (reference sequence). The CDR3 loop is CASSQAGQGSTGELFF. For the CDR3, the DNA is TGTGCCAGCAGCCAAGCGGGACAGGGAAGTACCGGGGAGCTGTTTTTT.

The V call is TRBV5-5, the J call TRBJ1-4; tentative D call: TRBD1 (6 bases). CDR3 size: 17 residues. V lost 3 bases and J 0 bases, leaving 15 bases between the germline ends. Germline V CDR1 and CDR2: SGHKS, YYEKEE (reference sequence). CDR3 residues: CASSSQGGASTNEKLFF. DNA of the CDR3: TGTGCCAGCAGCTCCCAAGGGGGGGCGTCAACTAATGAAAAACTGTTTTTT.

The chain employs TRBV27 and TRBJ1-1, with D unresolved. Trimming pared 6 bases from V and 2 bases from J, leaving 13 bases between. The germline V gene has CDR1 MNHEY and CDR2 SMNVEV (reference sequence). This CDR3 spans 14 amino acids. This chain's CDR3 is CASRTLTGNTEAFF. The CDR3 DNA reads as TGTGCCAGCAGGACACTCACCGGTAACACTGAAGCTTTCTTT.

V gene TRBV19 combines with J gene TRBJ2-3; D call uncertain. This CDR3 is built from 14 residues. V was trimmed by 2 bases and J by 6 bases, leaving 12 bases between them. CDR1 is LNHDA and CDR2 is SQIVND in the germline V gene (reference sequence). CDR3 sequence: CASSIRRGLDTQYF. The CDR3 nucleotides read TGTGCCAGTAGTATACGGCGTGGTCTTGATACGCAGTATTTT.

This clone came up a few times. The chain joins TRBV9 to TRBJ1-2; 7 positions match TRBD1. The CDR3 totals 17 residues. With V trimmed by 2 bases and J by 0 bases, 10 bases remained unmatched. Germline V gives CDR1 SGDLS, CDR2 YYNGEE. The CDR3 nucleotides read TGTGCCAGCAGCGTTCAGGGGGGAATCCTTCCTAACTATGGCTACACCTTC. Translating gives CASSVQGGILPNYGYTF.

The CDR3 here is CASRLYATEAFF. In DNA, the CDR3 is TGTGCCAGCAGACTATACGCTACTGAAGCTTTCTTT. V and J are TRBV6-1 and TRBJ1-1; D gene unclear. This CDR3 has 12 residues. Per the germline V gene, CDR1 is MNHNS and CDR2 is SASEGT. Trimming took 6 bases from V and 5 from J, leaving 10 bases between them.

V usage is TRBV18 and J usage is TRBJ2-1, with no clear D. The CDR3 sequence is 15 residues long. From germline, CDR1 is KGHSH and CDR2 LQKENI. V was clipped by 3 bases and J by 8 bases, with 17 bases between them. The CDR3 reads CASSPVISVKDEQFF. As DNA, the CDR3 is TGTGCCAGCTCACCGGTGATTTCAGTTAAAGATGAGCAGTTCTTC.

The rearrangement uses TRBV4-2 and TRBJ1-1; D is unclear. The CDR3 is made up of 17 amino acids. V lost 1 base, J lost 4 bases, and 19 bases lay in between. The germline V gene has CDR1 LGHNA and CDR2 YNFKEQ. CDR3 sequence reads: CASSQARGERDSTEAFF. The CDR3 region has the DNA TGTGCCAGCAGCCAAGCCCGCGGTGAGAGGGATAGCACTGAAGCTTTCTTT.

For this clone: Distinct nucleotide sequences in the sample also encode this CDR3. In nucleotides, the CDR3 is TGTGCCAGCAGCCTTCAGGAGAACACTGAAGCTTTCTTT. This sequence encodes CASSLQENTEAFF. The chain links TRBV11-1 to TRBJ1-1; D gene ambiguous. The ends were cut back, 5 bases at V and 1 base at J, with 8 bases in the middle. The V gene's germline CDR1 is SGHAT and CDR2 FQDESV (reference sequence). This CDR3 has 13 amino acids.

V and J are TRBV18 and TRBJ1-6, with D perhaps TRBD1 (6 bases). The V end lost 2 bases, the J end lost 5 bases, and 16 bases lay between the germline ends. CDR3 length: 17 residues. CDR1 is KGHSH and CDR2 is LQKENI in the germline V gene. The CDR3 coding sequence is TGTGCCAGCTCACCATTCCCAAGGGGGAGTAATAATTCACCCCTCCACTTT. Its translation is CASSPFPRGSNNSPLHF.

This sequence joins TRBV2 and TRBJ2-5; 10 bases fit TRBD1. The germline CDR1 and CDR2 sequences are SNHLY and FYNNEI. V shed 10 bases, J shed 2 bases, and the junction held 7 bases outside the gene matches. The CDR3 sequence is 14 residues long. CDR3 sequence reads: CATHVDRGQETQYF. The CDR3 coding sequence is TGTGCCACACACGTGGACAGGGGGCAAGAGACCCAGTACTTC.

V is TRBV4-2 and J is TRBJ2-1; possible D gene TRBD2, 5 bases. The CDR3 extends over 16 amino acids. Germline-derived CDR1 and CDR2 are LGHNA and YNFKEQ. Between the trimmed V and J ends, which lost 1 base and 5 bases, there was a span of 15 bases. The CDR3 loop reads CASSQGAGVANNEQFF. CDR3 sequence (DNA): TGTGCCAGCAGCCAAGGGGCCGGGGTAGCAAACAATGAGCAGTTCTTC.

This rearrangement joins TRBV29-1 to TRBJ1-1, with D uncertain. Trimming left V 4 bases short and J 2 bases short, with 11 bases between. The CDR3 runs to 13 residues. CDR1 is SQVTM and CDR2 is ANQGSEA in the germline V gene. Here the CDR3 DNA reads TGCAGCGTTGTGAGGCAAATCAACACTGAAGCTTTCTTT. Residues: CSVVRQINTEAFF.

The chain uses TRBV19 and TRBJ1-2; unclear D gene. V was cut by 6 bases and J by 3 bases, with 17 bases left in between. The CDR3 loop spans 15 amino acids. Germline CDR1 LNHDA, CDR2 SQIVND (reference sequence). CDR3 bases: TGTGCCAGTAGGCCCGGGCCCCAAACTTACTATGGCTACACCTTC. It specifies CASRPGPQTYYGYTF.